The clone carrying this T cell receptor beta chain was recorded a few times. The target antigen is unknown. Template switching added a universal primer site, and cDNA bore unique molecular identifiers. TCRdb passed the 5' RACE reads through MiXCR, listing each CDR3 protein once. The table records a few hundred thousand distinct CDR3 sequences, under 9.5% of them present only once. This entry is derived from a study of identical twins. Study findings and constraints: Memory repertoires showed no such pattern, whereas abundant cord blood beta clonotypes carried fewer insertions. Twin-shared out-of-frame alpha sequences were enriched for low generation probability.

Every donor was a healthy Caucasian. The CDR3 is 19 residues long. V lost 4 bases to trimming and J lost 0 bases; unmatched junction nucleotides: 12. Germline CDR1 LGHNA, CDR2 YNFKEQ. The sample was also linked to a second study, of yellow fever vaccine responses in identical twins.

The clonotype was recovered from a young woman in good health. Sequenced material: memory (CD45RO+) T cells sorted from blood. V gene TRBV4-2 combines with J gene TRBJ2-6; 7 nucleotides line up with TRBD1. CDR3 loop: CASSLTPTGYGSGANVLTF. The CDR3 nucleotides are TGTGCCAGCAGCCTCACCCCGACAGGGTATGGCTCTGGGGCCAACGTCCTGACTTTC.